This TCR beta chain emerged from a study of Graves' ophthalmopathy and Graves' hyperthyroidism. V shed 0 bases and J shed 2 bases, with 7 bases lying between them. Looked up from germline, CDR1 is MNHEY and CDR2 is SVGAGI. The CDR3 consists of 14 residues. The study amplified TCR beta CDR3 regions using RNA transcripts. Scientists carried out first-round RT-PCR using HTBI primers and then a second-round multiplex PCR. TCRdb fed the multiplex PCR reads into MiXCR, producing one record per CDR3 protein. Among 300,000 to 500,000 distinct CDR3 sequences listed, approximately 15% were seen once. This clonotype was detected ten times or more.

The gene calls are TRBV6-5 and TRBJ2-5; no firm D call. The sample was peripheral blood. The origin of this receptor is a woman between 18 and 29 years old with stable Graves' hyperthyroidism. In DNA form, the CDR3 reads TGTGCCAGCAGTTACTCGAATGGACAAGAGACCCAGTACTTC. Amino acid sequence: CASSYSNGQETQYF.